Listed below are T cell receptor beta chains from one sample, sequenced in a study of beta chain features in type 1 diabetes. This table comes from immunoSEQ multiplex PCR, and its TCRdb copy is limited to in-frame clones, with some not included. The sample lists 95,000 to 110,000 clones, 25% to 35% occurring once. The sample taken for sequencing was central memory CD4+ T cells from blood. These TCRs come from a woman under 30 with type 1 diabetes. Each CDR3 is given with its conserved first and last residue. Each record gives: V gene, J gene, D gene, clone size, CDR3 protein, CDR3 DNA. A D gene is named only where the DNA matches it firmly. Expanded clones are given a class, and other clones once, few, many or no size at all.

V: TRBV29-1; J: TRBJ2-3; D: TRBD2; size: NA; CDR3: CSVVGGGLASDTQYF; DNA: TGCAGCGTTGTGGGGGGGGGACTAGCCTCAGATACGCAGTATTTT
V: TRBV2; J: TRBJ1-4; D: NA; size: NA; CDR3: CASRGGETEKLFF; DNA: TGTGCCAGCAGGGGCGGGGAGACTGAAAAACTGTTTTTT
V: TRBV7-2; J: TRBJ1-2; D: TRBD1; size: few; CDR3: CASSLGTGNYGYTF; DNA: TGTGCCAGCAGCCTCGGGACAGGGAACTATGGCTACACCTTC
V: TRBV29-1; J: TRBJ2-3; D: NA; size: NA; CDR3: CSVRPSVGTDTQYF; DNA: TGCAGCGTCCGCCCTAGTGTTGGCACAGATACGCAGTATTTT
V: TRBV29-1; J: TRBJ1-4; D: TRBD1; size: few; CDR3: CSVVGTGAGEKLFF; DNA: TGCAGCGTTGTGGGTACAGGGGCGGGTGAAAAACTGTTTTTT
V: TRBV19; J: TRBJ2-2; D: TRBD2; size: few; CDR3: CASRREAAGELFF; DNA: TGTGCCAGTCGACGGGAGGCGGCCGGGGAGCTGTTTTTT
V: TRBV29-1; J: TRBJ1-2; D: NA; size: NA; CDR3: CSVEGGSFNYGYTF; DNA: TGCAGCGTTGAAGGAGGCAGCTTTAACTATGGCTACACCTTC
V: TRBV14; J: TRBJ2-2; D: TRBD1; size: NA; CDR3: CASSQVFSGQATGELFF; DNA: TGTGCCAGCAGCCAAGTTTTTTCGGGACAGGCCACCGGGGAGCTGTTTTTT
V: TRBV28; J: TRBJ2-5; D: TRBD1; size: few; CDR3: CASRKQGPPTQYF; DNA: TGTGCCAGCAGAAAACAGGGGCCACCGACCCAGTACTTC
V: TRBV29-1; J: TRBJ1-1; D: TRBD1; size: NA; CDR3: CSGNRGAREAFF; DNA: TGCAGCGGTAACAGGGGAGCTCGTGAAGCTTTCTTT
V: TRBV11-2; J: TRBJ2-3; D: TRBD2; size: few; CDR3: CASSPGLAGGNTDTQYF; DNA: TGTGCCAGCAGCCCGGGACTAGCGGGGGGTAACACAGATACGCAGTATTTT
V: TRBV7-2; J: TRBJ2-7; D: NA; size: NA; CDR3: CASSPRAESSYEQYF; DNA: TGTGCCAGCAGCCCCCGCGCGGAAAGCTCCTACGAGCAGTACTTC
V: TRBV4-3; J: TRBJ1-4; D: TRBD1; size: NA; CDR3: CASSRSIPGQGQEKLFF; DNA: TGCGCCAGCAGCCGCAGCATCCCGGGACAGGGACAGGAAAAACTGTTTTTT
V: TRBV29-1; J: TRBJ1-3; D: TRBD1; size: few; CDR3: CSVVSGGGNTIYF; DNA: TGCAGCGTTGTGTCAGGGGGTGGAAACACCATATATTTT
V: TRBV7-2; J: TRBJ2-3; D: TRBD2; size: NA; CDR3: CASSSPPGTSISDTQYF; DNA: TGTGCCAGCAGCTCCCCGCCCGGGACTAGTATCTCGGATACGCAGTATTTT
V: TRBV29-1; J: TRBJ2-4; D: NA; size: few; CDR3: CSVRSATKNIQYF; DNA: TGCAGCGTAAGGAGCGCGACCAAAAACATTCAGTACTTC
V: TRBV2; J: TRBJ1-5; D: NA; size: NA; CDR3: CASSEEEYQPQHF; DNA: TGTGCCAGCAGTGAAGAGGAGTATCAGCCCCAGCATTTT
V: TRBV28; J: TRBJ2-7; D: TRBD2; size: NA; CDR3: CASSSPRSGSLSYEQYF; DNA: TGTGCCAGCAGTTCACCTCGTAGCGGGTCCCTCTCCTACGAGCAGTACTTC
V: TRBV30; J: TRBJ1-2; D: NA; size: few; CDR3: CAWTGGSRGSFGYGYTF; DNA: TGTGCCTGGACCGGGGGGTCGCGAGGGTCGTTCGGCTATGGCTACACCTTC
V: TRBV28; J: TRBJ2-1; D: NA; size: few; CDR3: CASSLGAWDIYNEQFF; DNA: TGTGCCAGCAGTTTAGGTGCCTGGGACATCTACAATGAGCAGTTCTTC
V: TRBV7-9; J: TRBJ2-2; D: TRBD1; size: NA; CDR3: CASSLYGTGRTGELFF; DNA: TGTGCCAGCAGCTTATACGGGACAGGGAGGACCGGGGAGCTGTTTTTT
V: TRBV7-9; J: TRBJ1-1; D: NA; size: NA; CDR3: CASSRADYSTEAFF; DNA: TGTGCCAGCAGCCGCGCGGATTATAGCACTGAAGCTTTCTTT
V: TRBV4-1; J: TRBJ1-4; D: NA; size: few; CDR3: CASSLAVDSFNEKLFF; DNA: TGCGCCAGCAGCCTGGCTGTCGACAGTTTCAATGAAAAACTGTTTTTT
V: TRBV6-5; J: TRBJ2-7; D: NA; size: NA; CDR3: CASSLGPAESEQYF; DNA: TGTGCCAGCAGCCTGGGCCCAGCGGAGAGCGAGCAGTACTTC
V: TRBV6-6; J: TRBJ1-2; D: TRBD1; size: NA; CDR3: CASNTGGRTFDSGYTF; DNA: TGTGCCAGCAACACAGGGGGCCGAACTTTTGATTCTGGCTACACCTTC
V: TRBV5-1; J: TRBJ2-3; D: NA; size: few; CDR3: CASSLDPGDTDTQYF; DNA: TGCGCCAGCAGCTTGGATCCAGGGGACACAGATACGCAGTATTTT
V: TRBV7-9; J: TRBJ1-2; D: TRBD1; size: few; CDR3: CASSPGQGPFYGYTF; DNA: TGTGCCAGCAGCCCGGGACAGGGACCATTCTATGGCTACACCTTC
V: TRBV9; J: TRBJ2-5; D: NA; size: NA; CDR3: CASSVGSSRSTETQYF; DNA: TGTGCCAGCAGCGTAGGCTCTAGTAGAAGTACGGAGACCCAGTACTTC
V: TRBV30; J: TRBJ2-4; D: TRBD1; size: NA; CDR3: CAWSAQGVGIQYF; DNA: TGTGCCTGGAGTGCGCAGGGGGTTGGCATTCAGTACTTC
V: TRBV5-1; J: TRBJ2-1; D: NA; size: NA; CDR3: CASRADNEQFF; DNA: TGCGCCAGCAGAGCGGACAATGAGCAGTTCTTC
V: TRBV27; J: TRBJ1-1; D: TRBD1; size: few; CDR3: CASRPRGPTTEAFF; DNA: TGTGCCAGCAGGCCCAGGGGGCCGACCACTGAAGCTTTCTTT
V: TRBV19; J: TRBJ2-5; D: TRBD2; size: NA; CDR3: CASSMGLAGVGTETQYF; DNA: TGTGCCAGTAGTATGGGACTAGCGGGAGTCGGTACGGAGACCCAGTACTTC
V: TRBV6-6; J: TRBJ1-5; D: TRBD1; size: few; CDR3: CASSSGTAGGNQPQHF; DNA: TGTGCCAGCAGTTCCGGGACAGCCGGTGGGAATCAGCCCCAGCATTTT
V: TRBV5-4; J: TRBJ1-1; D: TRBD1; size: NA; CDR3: CASSPRDRSPEAFF; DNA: TGTGCCAGCAGCCCCCGGGACAGGAGCCCCGAAGCTTTCTTT
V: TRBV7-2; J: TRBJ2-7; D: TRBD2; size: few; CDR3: CASSPWGLAGGGEQYF; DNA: TGTGCCAGCAGCCCGTGGGGACTAGCGGGAGGGGGCGAGCAGTACTTC
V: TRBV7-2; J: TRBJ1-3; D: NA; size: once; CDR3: CASSLNVGAGNTIYF; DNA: TGTGCCAGCAGCTTGAACGTAGGGGCTGGAAACACCATATATTTT
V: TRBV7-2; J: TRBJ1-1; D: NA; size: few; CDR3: CASSSPSGGNTEAFF; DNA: TGTGCCAGCAGCTCTCCCTCCGGGGGGAACACTGAAGCTTTCTTT
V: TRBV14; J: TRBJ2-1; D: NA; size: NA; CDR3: CASSPNMDLYNEQFF; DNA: TGTGCCAGCAGTCCCAACATGGACTTATACAATGAGCAGTTCTTC
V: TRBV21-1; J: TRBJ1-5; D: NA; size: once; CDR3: CASSKSFGTGGVSNQPQHF; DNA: TGTGCCAGCAGCAAAAGCTTTGGGACAGGGGGTGTTAGCAATCAGCCCCAGCATTTT
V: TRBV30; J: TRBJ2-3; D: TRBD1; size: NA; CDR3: CAWSARQGLTDTQYF; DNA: TGTGCCTGGAGCGCTAGACAGGGCTTGACAGATACGCAGTATTTT
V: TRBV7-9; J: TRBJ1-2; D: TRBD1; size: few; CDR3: CASSTRDRGANYGYTF; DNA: TGTGCCAGCAGCACCCGGGACAGGGGCGCTAACTATGGCTACACCTTC
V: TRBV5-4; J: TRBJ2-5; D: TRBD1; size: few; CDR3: CASSLVVVGTVGETQYF; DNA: TGTGCCAGCAGCTTGGTTGTGGTTGGGACAGTGGGGGAGACCCAGTACTTC
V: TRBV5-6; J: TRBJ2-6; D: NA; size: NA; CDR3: CASSLVARSGANVLTF; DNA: TGTGCCAGCAGCTTGGTCGCCCGGTCTGGGGCCAACGTCCTGACTTTC
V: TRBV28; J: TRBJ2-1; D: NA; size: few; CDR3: CASSSELAKYRVRQFF; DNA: TGTGCCAGCAGTTCTGAACTAGCAAAATACCGAGTTCGGCAGTTCTTC
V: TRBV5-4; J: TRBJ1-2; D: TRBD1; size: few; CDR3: CASSLAAGGFGYTF; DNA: TGTGCCAGCAGCTTGGCGGCAGGGGGATTTGGCTACACCTTC
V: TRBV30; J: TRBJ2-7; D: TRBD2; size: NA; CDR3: CAWSPSGGGYEQYF; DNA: TGTGCCTGGAGCCCTAGCGGGGGGGGCTACGAGCAGTACTTC
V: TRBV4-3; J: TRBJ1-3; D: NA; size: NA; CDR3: CASSQGPGSGNTIYF; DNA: TGCGCCAGCAGCCAAGGTCCGGGCTCTGGAAACACCATATATTTT